Listed here is a single T cell receptor beta chain. The antigen is not known. The entry originates in a study of T cells expressing NK-cell markers. Study information: The study sequenced eight donors, seven HCMV-seropositive and one seronegative. General observations from the study: For a few donors, these clonotypes were likewise the leading ones in the CD3+CD56-NKG2C+ fraction.

UMI-tagged 5'RACE template switching yielded the TCR beta cDNA. TCRdb re-called the 5' RACE reads; every CDR3 protein appears as one record, without DNA. Recorded for this sample: 350,000 to 500,000 distinct CDR3 sequences. The CDR3 is made up of 16 amino acids. Germline CDR1 is SGHDN and CDR2 is FVKESK. This TCR derives from a woman between 18 and 75 years old in good health. This chain uses TRBV14 with TRBJ2-1; TCRdb designates TRBD1, a call that cannot be tested without DNA. Sequencing was carried out using blood T cells: a sorted CD56 or NKG2C T cell subset, CD4+ or CD8+ T cells, or bulk PBMC T cells (not recorded which). CDR3 amino acids: CASSQAWGANYNEQFF. The whole variable domain, filled in from reference TRBV14 and TRBJ2-1, reads EAGVTQFPSHSVIEKGQTVTLRCDPISGHDNLYWYRRVMGKEIKFLLHFVKESKQDESGMPNNRFLAERTGGTYSTLKVQPAELEDSGVYFCASSQAWGANYNEQFFGPGTRLTVL.